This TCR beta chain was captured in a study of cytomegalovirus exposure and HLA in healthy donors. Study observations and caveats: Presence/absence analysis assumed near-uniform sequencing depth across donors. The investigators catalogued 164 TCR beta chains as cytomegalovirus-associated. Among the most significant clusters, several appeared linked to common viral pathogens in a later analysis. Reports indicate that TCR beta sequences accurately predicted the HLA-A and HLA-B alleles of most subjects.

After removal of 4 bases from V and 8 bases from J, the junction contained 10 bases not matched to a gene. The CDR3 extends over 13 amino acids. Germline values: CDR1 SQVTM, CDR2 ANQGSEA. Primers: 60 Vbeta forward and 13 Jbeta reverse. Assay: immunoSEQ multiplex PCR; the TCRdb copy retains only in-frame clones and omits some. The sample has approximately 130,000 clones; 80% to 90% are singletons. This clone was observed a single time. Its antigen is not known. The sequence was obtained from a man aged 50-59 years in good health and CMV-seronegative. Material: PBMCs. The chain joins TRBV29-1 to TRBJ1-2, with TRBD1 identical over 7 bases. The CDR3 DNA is TGCAGCGTTGCGGACAGGCAGCGGAGGGGCTACACCTTC. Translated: CSVADRQRRGYTF.